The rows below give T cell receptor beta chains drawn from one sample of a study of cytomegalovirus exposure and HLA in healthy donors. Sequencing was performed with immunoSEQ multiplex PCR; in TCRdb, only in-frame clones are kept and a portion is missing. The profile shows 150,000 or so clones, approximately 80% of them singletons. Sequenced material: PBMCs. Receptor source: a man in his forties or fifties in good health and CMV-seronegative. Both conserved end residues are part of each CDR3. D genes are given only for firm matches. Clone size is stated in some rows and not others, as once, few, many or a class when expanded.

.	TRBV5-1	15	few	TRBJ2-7	CASSLPPPPLYEQYF	TGCGCCAGCAGCCTCCCCCCCCCTCCTCTCTACGAGCAGTACTTC
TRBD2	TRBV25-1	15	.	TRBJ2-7	CASSESRTSIYEQYF	TGTGCCAGCAGTGAATCGAGGACTAGTATTTACGAGCAGTACTTC
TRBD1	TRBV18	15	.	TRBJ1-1	CASSPRDRAYTEAFF	TGTGCCAGCTCACCCAGGGACAGGGCTTACACTGAAGCTTTCTTT
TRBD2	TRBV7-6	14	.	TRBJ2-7	CASSLGTSSYEQYF	TGTGCCAGCAGCCTCGGGACTAGCTCCTACGAGCAGTACTTC
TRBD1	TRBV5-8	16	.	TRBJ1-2	CASSLAPTGMGYGYTF	TGTGCCAGCAGCTTGGCCCCGACAGGGATGGGGTATGGCTACACCTTC
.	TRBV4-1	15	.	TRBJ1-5	CASSQVGSPNQPQHF	TGCGCCAGCAGCCAAGTGGGCAGCCCCAATCAGCCCCAGCATTTT
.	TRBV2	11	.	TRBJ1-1	CASSETVGAFF	TGTGCCAGCAGTGAAACAGTTGGAGCTTTCTTT
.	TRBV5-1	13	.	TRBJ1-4	CASSTDRGEKLFF	TGCGCCAGCAGCACTGACAGAGGAGAAAAACTGTTTTTT
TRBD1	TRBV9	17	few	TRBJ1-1	CASSPRTGGVINTEAFF	TGTGCCAGCAGCCCCCGGACAGGGGGGGTGATCAACACTGAAGCTTTCTTT
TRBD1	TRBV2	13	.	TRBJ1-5	CASSSINRGPQHF	TGTGCCAGCAGTTCTATCAACAGGGGGCCCCAGCATTTT
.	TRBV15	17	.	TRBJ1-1	CATSNSESRGTATEAFF	TGTGCCACCAGCAACTCAGAAAGCAGGGGTACGGCCACTGAAGCTTTCTTT
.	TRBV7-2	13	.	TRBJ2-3	CASSSGLPNTQYF	TGTGCCAGCAGCTCTGGACTCCCGAATACGCAGTATTTT
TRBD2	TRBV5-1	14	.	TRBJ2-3	CASDTSGGGDTQYF	TGCGCCAGCGATACTAGCGGAGGAGGAGATACGCAGTATTTT
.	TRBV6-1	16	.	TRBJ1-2	CASSEFGSRNNYGYTF	TGTGCCAGCAGTGAGTTCGGGTCAAGAAACAACTATGGCTACACCTTC
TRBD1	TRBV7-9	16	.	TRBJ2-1	CASSYGIGGSYNEQFF	TGTGCCAGCAGCTATGGGATAGGGGGCTCGTACAATGAGCAGTTCTTC
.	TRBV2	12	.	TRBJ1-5	CASSEVRQPQHF	TGTGCCAGCAGTGAGGTGAGACAGCCCCAGCATTTT
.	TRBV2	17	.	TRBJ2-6	CASRASQGSSGANVLTF	TGTGCCAGCAGGGCCTCCCAGGGGAGCTCTGGGGCCAACGTCCTGACTTTC
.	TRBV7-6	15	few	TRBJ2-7	CASSYSDSSSYEQYF	TGTGCCAGCAGCTATTCAGACTCGAGCTCCTACGAGCAGTACTTC
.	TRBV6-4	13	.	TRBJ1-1	CASSQTPNTEAFF	TGTGCCAGCAGCCAGACACCGAACACTGAAGCTTTCTTT
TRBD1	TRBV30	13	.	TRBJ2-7	CAWRAGGSYEQYF	TGTGCCTGGAGGGCAGGGGGATCCTACGAGCAGTACTTC
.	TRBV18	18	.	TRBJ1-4	CASSRNTMGAATNEKLFF	TGTGCCAGCTCCCGGAATACCATGGGGGCAGCAACTAATGAAAAACTGTTTTTT
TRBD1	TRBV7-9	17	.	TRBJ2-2	CASSLNPRTGPGGELFF	TGTGCCAGCAGCTTAAATCCTCGGACAGGACCGGGGGGGGAGCTGTTTTTT
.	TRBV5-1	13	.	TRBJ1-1	CASRGATNTEAFF	TGCGCCAGCAGGGGAGCTACGAACACTGAAGCTTTCTTT
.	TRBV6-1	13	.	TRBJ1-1	CASRPDRNTEAFF	TGTGCCAGCAGGCCGGACAGGAACACTGAAGCTTTCTTT
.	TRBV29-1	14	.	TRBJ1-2	CSVEARVANYGYTF	TGCAGCGTTGAAGCCAGGGTCGCCAACTATGGCTACACCTTC
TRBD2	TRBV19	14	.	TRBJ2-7	CASRKSGSAYEQYF	TGTGCCAGTAGGAAGAGCGGGAGCGCCTACGAGCAGTACTTC
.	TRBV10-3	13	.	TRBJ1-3	CAISEEASHTIYF	TGTGCCATCAGTGAGGAGGCTAGCCACACCATATATTTT
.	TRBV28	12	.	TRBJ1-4	CASSSSDEKLFF	TGTGCCAGCAGTTCCAGCGATGAAAAACTGTTTTTT
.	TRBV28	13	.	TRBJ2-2	CASSFSVTGELFF	TGTGCCAGCAGTTTCTCAGTCACCGGGGAGCTGTTTTTT
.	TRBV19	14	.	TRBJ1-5	CASSRLDSNQPQHF	TGTGCCAGCTCAAGACTGGATAGCAATCAGCCCCAGCATTTT
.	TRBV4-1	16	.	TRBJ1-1	CASSQRLAGGNTEAFF	TGCGCCAGCAGCCAAAGACTAGCCGGGGGGAACACTGAAGCTTTCTTT
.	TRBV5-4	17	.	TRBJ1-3	CASSLARQGLSGNTIYF	TGTGCCAGCAGCTTGGCGAGGCAGGGCCTCTCTGGAAACACCATATATTTT
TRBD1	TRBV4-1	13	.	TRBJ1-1	CASSQGQGAEAFF	TGCGCCAGCAGCCAGGGACAGGGGGCTGAAGCTTTCTTT
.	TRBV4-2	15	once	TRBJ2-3	CASSQVDSDTDTQYF	TGTGCCAGCAGCCAAGTGGACAGCGACACAGATACGCAGTATTTT
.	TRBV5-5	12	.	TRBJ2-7	CASSLGTYEQYF	TGTGCCAGCAGCCTCGGGACCTACGAGCAGTACTTC
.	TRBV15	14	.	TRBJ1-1	CATSRRAWETEAFF	TGTGCCACCAGCAGACGGGCCTGGGAGACTGAAGCTTTCTTT
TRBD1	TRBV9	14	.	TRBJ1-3	CASSVVDRANAIYF	TGTGCCAGCAGCGTAGTCGACAGGGCAAACGCCATATATTTT
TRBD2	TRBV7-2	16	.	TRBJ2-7	CASSLDQREGTYEQYF	TGTGCCAGCAGCTTAGACCAGCGGGAGGGGACCTACGAGCAGTACTTC
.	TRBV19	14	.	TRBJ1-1	CASYAQGKDTEAFF	TGTGCCAGCTACGCACAGGGTAAGGACACTGAAGCTTTCTTT
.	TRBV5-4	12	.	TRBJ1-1	CASSAENTEAFF	TGTGCCAGCAGCGCAGAGAACACTGAAGCTTTCTTT
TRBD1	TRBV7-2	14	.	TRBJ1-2	CASSLGGTGYGYTF	TGTGCCAGCAGCTTAGGAGGGACAGGTTATGGCTACACCTTC